This T cell receptor (beta chain) was identified during a study of blood T cells in healthy people across ages. A second PCR, run for roughly 7 to 12 cycles, used a sample-barcoded 5' primer plus a J-beta primer mix. Using its own MiXCR run on the 5' RACE reads, TCRdb lists one record per CDR3 protein. The sample includes about 800,000 distinct CDR3 sequences, roughly 25% seen only once; the top ten take under 4.5%. V was trimmed by 4 bases and J by 8 bases, leaving 13 bases between them. The CDR3 is made up of 13 amino acids. These data were also filed under a second study, of T cells of mothers and their children.

Sequenced input: blood. This clonotype was sampled from a boy younger than 18 in good health. This chain uses TRBV6-7 with TRBJ2-3; D not resolved. TRBV6-7 is treated as an ORF (open reading frame) with a function not yet certain. The CDR3 loop is CASSSTTCGTQYF. For the CDR3, the DNA is TGTGCCAGCAGTTCCACGACATGCGGTACGCAGTATTTT.